Below are 19 T cell receptor beta chains sequenced from a single sample in a study of T cell responses to AZD1222 COVID-19 vaccine. Assay used: immunoSEQ multiplex PCR; TCRdb lists only in-frame clones, some missing. The sample carries 200,000 or so clones, roughly 93% recorded once. The starting material was peripheral blood, obtained on day 0 of AZD1222 vaccination. The source of these receptors is an adult in good health.

The J gene is TRBJ2-2, the V gene TRBV15, with D possibly matching TRBD2 (6 bases). V lost 3 bases to trimming and J lost 4 bases, with 18 bases between them. CDR1 is LNHNV, CDR2 YYDKDF, per germline (reference sequence). The CDR3 consists of 17 residues. CDR3: CATSSGGSSGITGELFF. The CDR3 DNA is TGTGCCACCAGCAGTGGAGGTAGTAGCGGAATCACCGGGGAGCTGTTTTTT.

This chain uses TRBV6-5 with TRBJ2-7; D is possibly TRBD1 (5 bases). Trimming shortened V by 6 bases and J by 3 bases, and 6 bases separated the two germline ends. The CDR3 covers 11 residues. Germline CDR1 is MNHEY and CDR2 is SVGAGI. The CDR3 spells CASSRVYEQYF. DNA of the CDR3: TGTGCCAGCAGCAGGGTCTACGAGCAGTACTTC.

The rearrangement links TRBV27 to TRBJ1-5; the D is unclear. The CDR3 loop spans 13 amino acids. Germline assignment: CDR1 MNHEY and CDR2 SMNVEV (reference sequence). Trimming took 4 bases from V and 12 from J, leaving 16 bases between them. As DNA, the CDR3 is TGTGCCAGCAGTTCCCTACCCGGGTCCGACCAGCATTTT. Translating gives CASSSLPGSDQHF.

This clone occurred once. The J gene is TRBJ2-3, the V gene TRBV4-1, with D possibly TRBD2 on 6 matching bases. The germline V gene has CDR1 MGHRA and CDR2 YSYEKL. V lost 0 bases and J lost 4, with 11 bases in between. The CDR3 has 15 residues. The DNA of the CDR3 is TGCGCCAGCAGCCAAGATGGAGGGGTGGCAGATACGCAGTATTTT. Translation gives CASSQDGGVADTQYF.

V is TRBV20-1 and J is TRBJ2-7; D unclear. CDR3 length equals 14 residues. Germline CDR1 is DFQATT and CDR2 is SNEGSKA (reference sequence). V gave up 3 bases and J gave up 2 bases, with 14 bases separating them. CDR3 sequence reads: CSASRGIPTYEQYF. The CDR3 DNA reads TGCAGTGCTAGTCGTGGAATTCCAACCTACGAGCAGTACTTC.

The chain employs TRBV7-2 and TRBJ1-2; D is perhaps TRBD1 (5 bases). The length of the CDR3 is 15 residues. The V end was cut by 6 bases, the J end by 1 base, with 15 bases between. The germline CDR1 and CDR2 sequences are SGHTA and FQGNSA. The CDR3 reads CASSTRGLSNYGYTF. DNA for the CDR3: TGTGCCAGCAGTACCCGGGGCCTAAGTAACTATGGCTACACCTTC.

This clone was seen a single time. The chain has TRBV4-3 and TRBJ1-1; D is undetermined. Germline-derived CDR1 and CDR2 are LGHNA and YSLEER. This CDR3 has 13 amino acids. V lost 4 bases and J lost 6, with 12 bases in between. This chain's CDR3 is CASSPQGIAEAFF. The CDR3 DNA reads TGCGCCAGCAGCCCTCAAGGTATCGCTGAAGCTTTCTTT.

This clone appeared a single time. The rearrangement links TRBV5-6 to TRBJ1-2, with D hard to call. V gave up 1 base and J gave up 2 bases, with 9 bases separating them. CDR3 length: 14 residues. Germline V lookup: CDR1 SGHDT, CDR2 YYEEEE. The CDR3 loop is CASSLLGANYGYTF. CDR3 in DNA: TGTGCCAGCAGCTTGCTAGGAGCCAACTATGGCTACACCTTC.

The rearrangement uses TRBV30 and TRBJ1-5; D not certain. CDR1 is GTSNPN, CDR2 SVGIG, per germline (reference sequence). The CDR3 extends over 14 amino acids. Trimming cost V 2 bases and J 6 bases, with 14 bases left between them. CDR3 sequence reads: CAWSPLGVSQPQHF. The CDR3 region has the DNA TGTGCCTGGAGTCCCCTCGGGGTGAGTCAGCCCCAGCATTTT.

The chain uses TRBV24-1 and TRBJ2-1; 12 bases are a match to TRBD2. J was trimmed by 7 bases and V by 3 bases; bases with no gene match: 9. The germline V gene has CDR1 KGHDR and CDR2 SFDVKD. The CDR3 extends over 17 amino acids. This chain's CDR3 is CATSDALLAGGINEQFF. Written as DNA, the CDR3 is TGTGCCACCAGTGATGCCTTACTAGCGGGAGGTATAAATGAGCAGTTCTTC.

The chain is built from TRBV7-9 and TRBJ2-7, with no clear D. Between the trimmed V and J ends, which lost 7 bases and 2 bases, there was a span of 21 bases. Germline V gene lookup returns CDR1 SEHNR and CDR2 FQNEAQ (reference sequence). The CDR3 loop spans 16 amino acids. CDR3 DNA sequence: TGTGCCAGCAACCCTTCAGGCCTCTGGGGTGCCTACGAGCAGTACTTC. Translation: CASNPSGLWGAYEQYF. The variable domain in full, with the rest retrieved from reference TRBV7-9 and TRBJ2-7, is DTGVSQNPRHKITKRGQNVTFRCDPISEHNRLYWYRQTLGQGPEFLTYFQNEAQLEKSRLLSDRFSAERPKGSFSTLEIQRTEQGDSAMYLCASNPSGLWGAYEQYFGPGTRLTVT.

CDR3 sequence reads: CAWSAGAEAFF. The CDR3 nucleotides read TGTGCCTGGAGTGCGGGAGCTGAAGCTTTCTTT. This sequence joins TRBV30 and TRBJ1-1; no clear D. The CDR3 spans 11 residues. The V end lost 1 base, the J end lost 6 bases, and 6 bases lay between the germline ends. Germline V gene sequence: CDR1 GTSNPN, CDR2 SVGIG (reference sequence). The full variable domain, its missing parts supplied by reference TRBV30 and TRBJ1-1, is SQTIHQWPATLVQPVGSPLSLECTVEGTSNPNLYWYRQAAGRGLQLLFYSVGIGQISSEVPQNLSASRPQDRQFILSSKKLLLSDSGFYLCAWSAGAEAFFGQGTRLTVV.

V usage is TRBV7-9 and J usage is TRBJ2-2; D might be TRBD1 or TRBD2, each matching 7 bases. Germline V gene data show CDR1 as SEHNR and CDR2 as FQNEAQ (reference sequence). Trimming removed 4 bases at V and 7 bases at J, with 16 bases between. This CDR3 comprises 15 residues. The CDR3 here is CASSYSRGGDGELFF. DNA for the CDR3: TGTGCCAGCAGCTACTCCAGGGGGGGCGACGGGGAGCTGTTTTTT.

The chain couples TRBV21-1 to TRBJ2-4; TRBD1 is the table's D call and was not checked against the DNA. TRBV21-1 is an annotated pseudogene. The CDR3 runs 18 residues. CDR3 DNA sequence: TGTGCCAGCAGCAAAGCGCAGGGACAAAAGAAAGCCAAAAACATTCAGTACTTC. Its protein product is CASSKAQGQKKAKNIQYF.

Comments on this clone: The junction departs from germline at one end; a sequencing error may be responsible. V is TRBV7-7 and J is TRBJ2-2, with TRBD2 matching over 11 bases. Germline CDR1 and CDR2: SSHAT and FNYEAQ (reference sequence). There are 16 residues in the CDR3. CDR3 amino acids: CASSARSGRGTGELFF. The CDR3 DNA sequence: TGTGCTAGCAGCGCACGTAGCGGGAGGGGGACCGGGGAGCTGTTTTTT.

This clone was detected only once. The rearrangement uses TRBV2 and TRBJ2-7, with TRBD1 matching over 7 bases. This CDR3 region has 17 residues. J gave up 0 bases and V 6 bases, and 14 bases lay outside the gene matches. In germline, CDR1 is SNHLY, CDR2 FYNNEI. CDR3 amino acids: CASRVLYATGTSYEQYF. As DNA, the CDR3 is TGTGCCAGCAGGGTATTGTACGCGACAGGGACCTCCTACGAGCAGTACTTC.

The chain is built from TRBV19 and TRBJ2-7, with a weak D call TRBD2 (7 bases). CDR1 is LNHDA, CDR2 SQIVND, per germline (reference sequence). The CDR3 has 18 residues. Between the trimmed V and J ends, which lost 1 base and 2 bases, there was a span of 21 bases. The CDR3 is CASSIGGGLRTAAYEQYF. CDR3 DNA: TGTGCCAGTAGTATAGGCGGGGGATTGAGGACAGCCGCCTACGAGCAGTACTTC.

This clone was found once. The chain combines TRBV7-2 with TRBJ2-7; the D gene is possibly TRBD2 (5 bases). V was cut by 1 base and J by 10 bases, with 14 bases left in between. CDR1 is SGHTA, CDR2 FQGNSA, per germline. The CDR3 runs 13 residues. Written as DNA, the CDR3 is TGTGCCAGCAGCTTAGGTGGGAGCGAAAGACAGTACTTC. Protein: CASSLGGSERQYF.

V gene TRBV27 combines with J gene TRBJ2-4; TRBD1 aligns across 7 bases. Germline V gene sequence: CDR1 MNHEY, CDR2 SMNVEV (reference sequence). V trimming: 4 bases; J trimming: 7 bases; junction bases outside the gene matches: 7. The CDR3 contains 14 residues. CDR3 residues: CASSSPGQINIQYF. The CDR3 region has the DNA TGTGCCAGCAGTTCACCGGGACAGATCAACATTCAGTACTTC.